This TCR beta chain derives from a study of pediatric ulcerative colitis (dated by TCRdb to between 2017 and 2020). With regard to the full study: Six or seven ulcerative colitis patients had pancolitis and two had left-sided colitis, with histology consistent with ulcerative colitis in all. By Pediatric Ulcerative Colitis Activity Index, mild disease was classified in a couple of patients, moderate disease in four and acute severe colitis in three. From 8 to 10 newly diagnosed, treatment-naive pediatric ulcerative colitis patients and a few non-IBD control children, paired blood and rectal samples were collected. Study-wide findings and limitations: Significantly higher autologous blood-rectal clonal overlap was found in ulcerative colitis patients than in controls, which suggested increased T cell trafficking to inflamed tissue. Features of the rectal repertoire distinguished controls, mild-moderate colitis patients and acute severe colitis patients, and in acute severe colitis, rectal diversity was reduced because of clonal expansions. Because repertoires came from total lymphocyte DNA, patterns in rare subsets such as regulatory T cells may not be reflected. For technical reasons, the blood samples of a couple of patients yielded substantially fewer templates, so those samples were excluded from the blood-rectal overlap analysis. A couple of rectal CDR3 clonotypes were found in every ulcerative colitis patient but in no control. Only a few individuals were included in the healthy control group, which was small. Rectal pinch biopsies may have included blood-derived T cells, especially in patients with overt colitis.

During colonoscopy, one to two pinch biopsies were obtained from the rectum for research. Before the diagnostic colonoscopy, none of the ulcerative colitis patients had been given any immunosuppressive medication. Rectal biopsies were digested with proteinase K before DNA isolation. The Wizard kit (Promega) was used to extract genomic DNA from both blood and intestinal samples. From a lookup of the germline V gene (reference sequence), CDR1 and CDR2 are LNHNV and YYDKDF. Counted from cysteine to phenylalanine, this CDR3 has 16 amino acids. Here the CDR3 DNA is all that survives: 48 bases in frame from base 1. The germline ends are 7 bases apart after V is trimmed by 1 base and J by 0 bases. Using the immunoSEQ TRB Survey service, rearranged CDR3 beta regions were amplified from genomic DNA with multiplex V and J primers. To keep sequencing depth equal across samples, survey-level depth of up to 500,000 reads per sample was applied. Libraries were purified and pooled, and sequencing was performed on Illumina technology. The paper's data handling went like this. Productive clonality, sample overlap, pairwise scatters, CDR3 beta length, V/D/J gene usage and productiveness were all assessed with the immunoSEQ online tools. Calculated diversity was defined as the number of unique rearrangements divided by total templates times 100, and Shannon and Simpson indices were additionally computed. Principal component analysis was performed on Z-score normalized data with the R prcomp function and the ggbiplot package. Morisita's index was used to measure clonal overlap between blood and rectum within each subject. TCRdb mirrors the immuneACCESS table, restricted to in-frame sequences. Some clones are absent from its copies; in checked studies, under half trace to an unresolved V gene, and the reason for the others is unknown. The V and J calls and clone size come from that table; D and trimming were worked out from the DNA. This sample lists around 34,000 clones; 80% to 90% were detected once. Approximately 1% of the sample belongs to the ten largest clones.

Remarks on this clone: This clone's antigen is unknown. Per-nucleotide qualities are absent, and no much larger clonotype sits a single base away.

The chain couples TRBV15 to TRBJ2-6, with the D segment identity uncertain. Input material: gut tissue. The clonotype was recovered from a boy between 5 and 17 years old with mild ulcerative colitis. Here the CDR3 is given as CATSRGYGSGANVLTF. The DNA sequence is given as TGTGCCACCAGCAGAGGTTATGGCTCTGGGGCCAACGTCCTGACTTTC.